The rows below give T cell receptor beta chains drawn from one sample of a study of blood T cell repertoires in COVID-19. Method: immunoSEQ multiplex PCR; TCRdb's copy keeps in-frame clones and lacks some. The table records 200,000 to 250,000 clones, around 80% of them present only once. Source material: peripheral blood. The receptors stem from a woman in her 70s with acute or convalescent COVID-19. CDR3s include the opening cysteine and the closing phenylalanine or tryptophan. The order of the fields is J gene, clone size, D gene, V gene, CDR3 DNA, CDR3 protein. The D gene is left open where the match is weak. Clone size is shown for a subset of rows, as once, few, many or a class of expanded clone.

TRBJ2-4 . TRBD2 TRBV24-1 TGTGCCACCAGTGAGGCTAGCGGGGGGGATGGCAAAAACATTCAGTACTTC CATSEASGGDGKNIQYF
TRBJ1-5 . . TRBV5-8 TGTGCCAGCAGCTTGGACAGGGCCCCATATCAGCCCCAGCATTTT CASSLDRAPYQPQHF
TRBJ2-6 . TRBD1 TRBV11-2 TGTGCCAGCAGCCTTCGACAGGGCCTGGCTGGGGCCAACGTCCTGACTTTC CASSLRQGLAGANVLTF
TRBJ2-1 . . TRBV5-1 TGCGCCAGCAGCTTGGTTGTCGGTTCTTCCTACAATGAGCAGTTCTTC CASSLVVGSSYNEQFF
TRBJ1-4 . . TRBV5-8 TGTGCCAGTTTAAATCTGGGCATTAATGAAAAACTGTTTTTT CASLNLGINEKLFF
TRBJ1-6 few . TRBV20-1 TGCAGTGCTAGTCCCACGCGCTCCTATAATTCACCCCTCCACTTT CSASPTRSYNSPLHF
TRBJ2-3 . . TRBV19 TGTGCCAGTAGTCTCGAGCATACGCAGTATTTT CASSLEHTQYF
TRBJ2-3 . . TRBV4-1 TGCGCCAGCAGCCAATCCCCTAGCGCGGTCACAGATACGCAGTATTTT CASSQSPSAVTDTQYF
TRBJ2-2 . . TRBV24-1 TGTGCCACCAGTGACCCTAGCGTAGGAACAACCGGGGAGCTGTTTTTT CATSDPSVGTTGELFF
TRBJ1-2 . . TRBV9 TGTGCCAGCAGCCCGAGCGGACAGCCCGACTATGGCTACACCTTC CASSPSGQPDYGYTF
TRBJ2-1 . . TRBV15 TGTGCCACCAGCAGGGGAGTGGACGCCTCCGGGCTTCCCTACAATGAGCAGTTCTTC CATSRGVDASGLPYNEQFF
TRBJ2-2 . . TRBV10-1 TGCGCCAGCAGACAGTGGGGGGACACCGGGGAGCTGTTTTTT CASRQWGDTGELFF